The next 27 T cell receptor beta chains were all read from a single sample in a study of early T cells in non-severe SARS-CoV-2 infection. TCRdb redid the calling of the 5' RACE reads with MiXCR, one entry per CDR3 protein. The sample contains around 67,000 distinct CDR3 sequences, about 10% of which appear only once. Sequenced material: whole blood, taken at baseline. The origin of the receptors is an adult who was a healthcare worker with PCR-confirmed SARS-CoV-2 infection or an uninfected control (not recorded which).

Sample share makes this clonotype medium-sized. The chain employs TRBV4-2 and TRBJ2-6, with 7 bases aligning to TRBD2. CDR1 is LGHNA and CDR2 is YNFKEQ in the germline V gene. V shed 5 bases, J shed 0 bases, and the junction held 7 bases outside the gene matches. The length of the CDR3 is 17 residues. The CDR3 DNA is TGTGCCAGCAGCTCTAGCGGTGAGAGCTCTGGGGCCAACGTCCTGACTTTC. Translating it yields CASSSSGESSGANVLTF.

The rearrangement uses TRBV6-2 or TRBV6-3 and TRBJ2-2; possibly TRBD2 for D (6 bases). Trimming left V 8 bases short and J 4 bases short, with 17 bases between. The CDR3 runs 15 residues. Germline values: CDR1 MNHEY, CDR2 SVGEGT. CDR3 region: CASCGTGAGTGELFF. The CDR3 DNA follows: TGTGCCAGCTGTGGGACGGGAGCGGGCACCGGGGAGCTGTTTTTT.

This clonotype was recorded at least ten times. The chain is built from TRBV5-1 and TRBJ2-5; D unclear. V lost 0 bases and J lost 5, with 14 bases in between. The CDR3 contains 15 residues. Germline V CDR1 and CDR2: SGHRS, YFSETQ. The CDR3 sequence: CASSLDPQSSETQYF. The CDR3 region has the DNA TGCGCCAGCAGCTTGGACCCCCAGTCATCTGAGACCCAGTACTTC.

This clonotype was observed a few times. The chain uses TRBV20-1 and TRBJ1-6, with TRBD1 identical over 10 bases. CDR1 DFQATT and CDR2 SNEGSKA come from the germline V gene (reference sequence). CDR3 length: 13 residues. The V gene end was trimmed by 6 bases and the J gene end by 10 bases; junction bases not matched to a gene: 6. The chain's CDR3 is CSARQGARSPLHF. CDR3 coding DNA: TGCAGTGCGCGACAGGGGGCACGGTCACCCCTCCACTTT.

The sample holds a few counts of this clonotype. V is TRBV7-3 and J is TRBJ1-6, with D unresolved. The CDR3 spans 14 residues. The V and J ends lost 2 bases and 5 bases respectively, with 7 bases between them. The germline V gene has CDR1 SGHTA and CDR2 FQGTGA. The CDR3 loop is CASSLEQNNSPLHF. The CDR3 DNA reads TGTGCCAGCAGCTTAGAACAAAATAATTCACCCCTCCACTTT. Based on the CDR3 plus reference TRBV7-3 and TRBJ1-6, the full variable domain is GAGVSQTPSNKVTEKGKYVELRCDPISGHTALYWYRQSLGQGPEFLIYFQGTGAADDSGLPNDRFFAVRPEGSVSTLKIQRTERGDSAVYLCASSLEQNNSPLHFGNGTRLTVT.

The CDR3 sequence is CATSDAASGFYEQFF. In DNA form, the CDR3 reads TGTGCCACCAGTGACGCGGCTAGCGGGTTCTATGAGCAGTTCTTC. The chain is built from TRBV24-1 and TRBJ2-1; 8 bases agree with TRBD2. Germline CDR1 reads KGHDR; CDR2 reads SFDVKD. The CDR3 has 15 residues. The ends lost 4 bases at V and 8 bases at J; junction bases unmatched: 9.

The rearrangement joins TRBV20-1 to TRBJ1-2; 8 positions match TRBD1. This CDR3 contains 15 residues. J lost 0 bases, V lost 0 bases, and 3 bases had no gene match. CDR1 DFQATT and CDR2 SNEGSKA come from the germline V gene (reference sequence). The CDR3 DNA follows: TGCAGTGCTAGAGATCAGGGGGCGACTAACTATGGCTACACCTTC. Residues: CSARDQGATNYGYTF.

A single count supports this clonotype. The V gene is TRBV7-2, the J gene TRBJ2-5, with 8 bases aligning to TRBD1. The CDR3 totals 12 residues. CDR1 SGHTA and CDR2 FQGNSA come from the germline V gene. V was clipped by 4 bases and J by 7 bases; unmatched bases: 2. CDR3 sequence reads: CASSSDRGTQYF. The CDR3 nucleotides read TGTGCCAGCAGCTCCGACAGGGGGACCCAGTACTTC.

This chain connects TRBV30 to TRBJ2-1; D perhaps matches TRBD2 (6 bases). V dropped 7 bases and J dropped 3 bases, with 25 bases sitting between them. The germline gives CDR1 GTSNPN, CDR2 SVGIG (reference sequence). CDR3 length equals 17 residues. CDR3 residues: CASSPALVGGYYNEQFF. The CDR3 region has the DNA TGTGCCTCCTCACCCGCGTTAGTGGGGGGTTACTACAATGAGCAGTTCTTC.

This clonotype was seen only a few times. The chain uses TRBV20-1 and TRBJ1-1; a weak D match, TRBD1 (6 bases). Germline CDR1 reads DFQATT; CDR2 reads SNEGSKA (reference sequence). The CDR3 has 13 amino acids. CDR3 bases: TGCAGCGCACGCGGGGGCTCGAACACTGAAGCTTTCTTT. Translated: CSARGGSNTEAFF.

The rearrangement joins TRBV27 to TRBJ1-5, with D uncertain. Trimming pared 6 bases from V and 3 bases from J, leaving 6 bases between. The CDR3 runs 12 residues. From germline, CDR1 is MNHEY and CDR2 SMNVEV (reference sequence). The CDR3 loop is CASRGPNQPQHF. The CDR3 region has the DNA TGTGCCAGCAGGGGCCCCAATCAGCCCCAGCATTTT.

CDR3: CSVSGASGETQYF. DNA for the CDR3: TGCAGCGTTTCAGGAGCATCTGGGGAGACCCAGTACTTC. The chain joins TRBV29-1 to TRBJ2-5; no reliable D call. With 5 bases removed from V and 5 bases from J, the gap between germline ends came to 15 bases. The CDR3 is 13 residues long. Germline-derived CDR1 and CDR2 are SQVTM and ANQGSEA.

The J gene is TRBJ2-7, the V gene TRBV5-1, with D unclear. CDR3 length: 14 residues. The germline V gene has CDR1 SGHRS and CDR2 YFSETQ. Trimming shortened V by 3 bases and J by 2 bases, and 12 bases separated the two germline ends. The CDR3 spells CASSYDPRTYEQYF. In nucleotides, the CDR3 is TGCGCCAGCAGCTATGACCCTAGGACCTACGAGCAGTACTTC.

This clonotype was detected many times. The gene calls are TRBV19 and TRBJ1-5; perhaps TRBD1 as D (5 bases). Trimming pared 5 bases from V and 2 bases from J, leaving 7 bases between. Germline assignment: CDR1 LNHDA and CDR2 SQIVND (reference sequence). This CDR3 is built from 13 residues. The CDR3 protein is CASSEQGNQPQHF. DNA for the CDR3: TGTGCCAGTAGTGAACAGGGCAATCAGCCCCAGCATTTT.

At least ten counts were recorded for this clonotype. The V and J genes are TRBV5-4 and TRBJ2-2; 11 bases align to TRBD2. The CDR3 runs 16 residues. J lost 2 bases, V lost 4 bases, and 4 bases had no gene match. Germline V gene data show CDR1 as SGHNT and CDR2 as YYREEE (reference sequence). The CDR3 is CASSSGTSGNTGELFF. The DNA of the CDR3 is TGTGCCAGCAGCAGCGGGACTAGCGGAAACACCGGGGAGCTGTTTTTT.

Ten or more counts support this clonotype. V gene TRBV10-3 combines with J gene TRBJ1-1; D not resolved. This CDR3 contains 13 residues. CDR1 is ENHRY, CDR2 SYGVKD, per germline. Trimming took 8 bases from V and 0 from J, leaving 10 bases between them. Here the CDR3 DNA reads TGTGCCATCCGGAAGGGCATGAACACTGAAGCTTTCTTT. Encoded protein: CAIRKGMNTEAFF.

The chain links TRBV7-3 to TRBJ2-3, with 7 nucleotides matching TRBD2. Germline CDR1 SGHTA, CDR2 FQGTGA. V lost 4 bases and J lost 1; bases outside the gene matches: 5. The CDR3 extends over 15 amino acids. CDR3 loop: CASSSGGRGTDTQYF. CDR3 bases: TGTGCCAGCAGCTCAGGCGGGAGAGGCACAGATACGCAGTATTTT. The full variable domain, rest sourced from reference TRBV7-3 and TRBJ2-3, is GAGVSQTPSNKVTEKGKYVELRCDPISGHTALYWYRQSLGQGPEFLIYFQGTGAADDSGLPNDRFFAVRPEGSVSTLKIQRTERGDSAVYLCASSSGGRGTDTQYFGPGTRLTVL.

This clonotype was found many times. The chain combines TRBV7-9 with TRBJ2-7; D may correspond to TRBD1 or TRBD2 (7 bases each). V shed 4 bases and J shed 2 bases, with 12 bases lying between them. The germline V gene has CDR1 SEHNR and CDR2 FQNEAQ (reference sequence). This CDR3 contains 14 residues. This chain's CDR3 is CASSSGGVTYEQYF. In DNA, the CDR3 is TGTGCCAGCAGCTCAGGGGGGGTTACCTACGAGCAGTACTTC.

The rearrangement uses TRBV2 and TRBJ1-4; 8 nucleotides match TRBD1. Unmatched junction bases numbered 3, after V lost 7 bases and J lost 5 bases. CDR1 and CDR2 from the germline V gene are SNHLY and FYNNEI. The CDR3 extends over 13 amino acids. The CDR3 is CASKDRGNEKLFF. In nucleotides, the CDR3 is TGTGCCAGCAAAGACAGGGGCAATGAAAAACTGTTTTTT.

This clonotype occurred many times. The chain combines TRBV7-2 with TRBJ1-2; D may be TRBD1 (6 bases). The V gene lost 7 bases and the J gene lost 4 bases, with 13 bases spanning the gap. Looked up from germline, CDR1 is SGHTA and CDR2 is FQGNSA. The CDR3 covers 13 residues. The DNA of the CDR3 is TGTGCCAGCACCCAGGGGCGTCCCTATGGCTACACCTTC. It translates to CASTQGRPYGYTF.

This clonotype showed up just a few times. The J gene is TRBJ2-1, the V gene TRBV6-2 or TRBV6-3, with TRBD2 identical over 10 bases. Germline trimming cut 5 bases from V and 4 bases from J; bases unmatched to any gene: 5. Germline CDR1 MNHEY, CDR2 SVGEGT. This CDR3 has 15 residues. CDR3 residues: CASSPQREGYNEQFF. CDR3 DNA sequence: TGTGCCAGCAGTCCTCAGCGGGAGGGGTACAATGAGCAGTTCTTC.

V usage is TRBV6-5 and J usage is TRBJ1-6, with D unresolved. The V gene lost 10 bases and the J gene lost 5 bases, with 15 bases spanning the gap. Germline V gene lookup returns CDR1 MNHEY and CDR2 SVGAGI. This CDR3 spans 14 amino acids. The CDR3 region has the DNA TGTGCCATCACCCCTGCGGCAGATAATTCACCCCTCCACTTT. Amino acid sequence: CAITPAADNSPLHF.

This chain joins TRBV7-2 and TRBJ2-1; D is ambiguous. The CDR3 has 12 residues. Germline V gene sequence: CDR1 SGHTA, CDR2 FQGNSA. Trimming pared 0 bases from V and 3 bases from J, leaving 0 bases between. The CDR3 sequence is CASSLAYNEQFF. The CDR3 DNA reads TGTGCCAGCAGCTTAGCCTACAATGAGCAGTTCTTC.

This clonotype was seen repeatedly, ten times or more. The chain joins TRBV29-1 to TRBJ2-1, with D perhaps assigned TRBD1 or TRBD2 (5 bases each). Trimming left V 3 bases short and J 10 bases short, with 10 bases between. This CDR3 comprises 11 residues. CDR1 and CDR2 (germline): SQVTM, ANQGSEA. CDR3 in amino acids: CSVDNGAEQFF. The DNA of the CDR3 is TGCAGCGTTGACAACGGGGCGGAGCAGTTCTTC.

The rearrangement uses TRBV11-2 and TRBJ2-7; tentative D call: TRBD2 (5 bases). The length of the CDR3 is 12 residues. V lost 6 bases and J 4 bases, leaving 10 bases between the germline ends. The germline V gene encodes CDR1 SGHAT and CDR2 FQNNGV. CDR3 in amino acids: CASSTGIYEQYF. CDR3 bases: TGTGCCAGCAGTACCGGGATTTACGAGCAGTACTTC.

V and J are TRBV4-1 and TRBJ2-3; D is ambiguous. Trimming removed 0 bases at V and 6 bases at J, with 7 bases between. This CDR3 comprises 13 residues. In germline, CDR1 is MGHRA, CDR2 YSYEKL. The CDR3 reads CASSQESVDTQYF. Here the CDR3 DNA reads TGCGCCAGCAGCCAAGAGAGTGTGGATACGCAGTATTTT.

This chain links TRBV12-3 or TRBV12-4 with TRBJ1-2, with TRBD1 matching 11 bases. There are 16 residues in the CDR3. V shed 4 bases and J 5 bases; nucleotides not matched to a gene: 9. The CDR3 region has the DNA TGTGCCAGCAGTTCACTCCTTGGACAGGGGGCATATGGCTACACCTTC. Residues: CASSSLLGQGAYGYTF.